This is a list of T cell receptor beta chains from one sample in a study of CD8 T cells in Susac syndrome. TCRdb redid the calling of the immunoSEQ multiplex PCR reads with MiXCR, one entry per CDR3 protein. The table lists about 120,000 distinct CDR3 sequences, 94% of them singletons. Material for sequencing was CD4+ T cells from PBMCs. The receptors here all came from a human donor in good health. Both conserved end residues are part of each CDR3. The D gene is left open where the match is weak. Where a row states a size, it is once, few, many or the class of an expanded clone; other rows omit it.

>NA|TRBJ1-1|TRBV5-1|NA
TGCGCCAGCAGCTTGGACGGGATGAACACTGAAGCTTTCTTT
CASSLDGMNTEAFF
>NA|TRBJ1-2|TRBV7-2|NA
TGTGCCAGCAGCTTACTCGGGACCGGCGATGGCTACACCTTC
CASSLLGTGDGYTF
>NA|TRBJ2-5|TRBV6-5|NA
TGTGCCAGCAGTTACTCGATTGGTCAGGGAGAGACCCAGTACTTC
CASSYSIGQGETQYF
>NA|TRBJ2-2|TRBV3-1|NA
TGTGCCAGCAGCCAAGTCCACTTCGGCGGGGAGCTGTTTTTT
CASSQVHFGGELFF
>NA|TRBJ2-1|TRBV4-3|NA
TGCGCCAGCAGCCAAGAGACCCGTTTATATGAGCAGTTCTTC
CASSQETRLYEQFF
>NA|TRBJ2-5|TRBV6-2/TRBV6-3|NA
TGTGCCAGCAGTTACGGTACCCGCGAGACCCAGTACTTC
CASSYGTRETQYF
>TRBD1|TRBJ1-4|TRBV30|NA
TGTGCCTGGAACCAGGGGGGGGAGAGGGAACTGTTTTTT
CAWNQGGERELFF
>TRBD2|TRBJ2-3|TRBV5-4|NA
TGTGCCAGCAGCTTTGGGAGACTAGCGGGCACAGATACGCAGTATTTT
CASSFGRLAGTDTQYF
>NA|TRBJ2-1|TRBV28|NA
TGTGCCAGCAGTACAGGGCGGGCTAACAATGAGCAGTTCTTC
CASSTGRANNEQFF
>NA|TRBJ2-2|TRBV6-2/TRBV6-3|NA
TGTGCCAGCAAACGAGAGACAGGTCGCCCGAACACCGGGGAGCTGTTTTTT
CASKRETGRPNTGELFF
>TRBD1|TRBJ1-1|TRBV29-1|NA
TGCAGCGTCCGGACAGGGGGAGGTACTGAAGCTTTCTTT
CSVRTGGGTEAFF
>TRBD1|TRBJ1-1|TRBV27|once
TGTGCCAGCAGCCCGGGACAGGCAGACTGGAACACTGAAGCTTTCTTT
CASSPGQADWNTEAFF
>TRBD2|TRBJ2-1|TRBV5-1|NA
TGCGCCAGCAGCTTGGGCTCTAGCGGGATATACACTGATCGGGATATCCTTCGGAATGAGCAGTTCTTC
CASSLGSSGIYTDRDILRNEQFF
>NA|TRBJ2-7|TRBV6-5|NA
TGTGCCAGCAGTTACTCTCTATCCTACGAGCAGTACTTC
CASSYSLSYEQYF
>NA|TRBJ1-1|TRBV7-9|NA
TGTGCCAGCAGCTCGCCTGACCGGGACGGAACTGAAGCTTTCTTT
CASSSPDRDGTEAFF
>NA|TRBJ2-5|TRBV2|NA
TGTGCCAGCAGTAGCTTGGGACCCCAAGAGACCCAGTACTTC
CASSSLGPQETQYF
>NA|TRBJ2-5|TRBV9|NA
TGTGCCAGCAGCGTAGATCCAGGAGCTGGTGAGACCCAGTACTTC
CASSVDPGAGETQYF
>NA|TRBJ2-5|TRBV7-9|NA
TGTGCCAGCAGCTTAGTCCGATACAGGGTAACGGGATCAGAGACCCAGTACTTC
CASSLVRYRVTGSETQYF
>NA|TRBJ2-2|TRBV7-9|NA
TGTGCCAGCAAGCCCCTCGAATTGAACACCGGGGAGCTGTTTTTT
CASKPLELNTGELFF
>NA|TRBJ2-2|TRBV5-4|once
TGTGCCAGCAGCTATGAGCTGACAGGCGGCACGAACACCGGGGAGCTGTTTTTT
CASSYELTGGTNTGELFF
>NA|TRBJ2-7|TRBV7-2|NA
TGTGCCAGCAGCTTAGTTAGCGGCCAATACGAGCAGTACTTC
CASSLVSGQYEQYF
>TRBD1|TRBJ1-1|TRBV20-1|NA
TGCAGTTCCCGGACAGGGGATGTGTCTGAAGCTTTCTTT
CSSRTGDVSEAFF
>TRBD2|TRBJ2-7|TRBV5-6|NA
TGTGCCAGCAGCATCGGACTAGTTGCTTACGAGCAGTACTTC
CASSIGLVAYEQYF
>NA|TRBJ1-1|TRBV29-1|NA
TGCAGCGTAGAAGAGGGGATGAACACTGAAGCTTTCTTT
CSVEEGMNTEAFF
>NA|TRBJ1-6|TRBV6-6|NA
TGTGCCAGCAGTTTCTCAGGGGCGGAGAATTCACCCCTCCACTTT
CASSFSGAENSPLHF